This T cell receptor (beta chain) is from a study of blood T cell repertoires in COVID-19. The Seattle patients, enrolled during active infection, were followed longitudinally. TCRdb keeps only in-frame clones here, not all; method: immunoSEQ multiplex PCR. The repertoire consists of 200,000 to 250,000 clones, with approximately 84% occurring once and the leading ten covering approximately 8%. Per the germline V gene, CDR1 is MDHEN and CDR2 is SYDVKM. The CDR3 contains 14 residues. Deletions cut 7 bases from V and 4 bases from J, with 14 bases between. The chain joins TRBV28 to TRBJ1-5, with no clear D. The sequencing sample was made of peripheral blood. This sequence originates from an elderly woman with COVID-19, enrolled during active disease. The CDR3 DNA sequence: TGTGCCAGCAATTTTAGGGCGGGAAATCAGCCCCAGCATTTT. Protein: CASNFRAGNQPQHF.